This T cell receptor (beta chain) was identified during a study of T-cell reconstitution after alpha-beta-depleted transplantation in children. Concerning this clonotype: Its specificity is unknown.

Library preparation (for TCRbeta) was performed with unique molecular identifiers. TCRdb passed the PCR reads through MiXCR, listing each CDR3 protein once. Of around 420,000 distinct CDR3 sequences in the sample, around 16% were seen once. The germline CDR1 and CDR2 sequences are MGHRA and YSYEKL. Deletions cut 1 base from V and 13 bases from J, with 11 bases between. This CDR3 has 13 amino acids. Study-level findings and limits: At around two months after transplant, the alpha-beta T cells were reportedly derived from several hundred expanded clones that came from non-depleted graft cells. The authors attributed T-cell counts and diversity one year after transplant mostly to newly produced T cells. Recipient T cells and thymic progenitors that survived gave rise to the high TCRbeta diversity observed at day 60 in some patients.

This specimen consisted of PBMCs, mostly from graft donor cells, obtained 360 days after TCRalphabeta/CD19-depleted stem cell transplant. The J gene is TRBJ1-6, the V gene TRBV4-1; possible D gene TRBD1, 5 bases. The receptor was isolated from a boy under two years old who had a stem cell transplant for Wiskott-Aldrich syndrome, so the T cells may come from the graft donor. CDR3 residues: CASSQGDSLPLHF. Written as DNA, the CDR3 is TGCGCCAGCAGCCAAGGCGACAGTCTCCCCCTCCACTTT.